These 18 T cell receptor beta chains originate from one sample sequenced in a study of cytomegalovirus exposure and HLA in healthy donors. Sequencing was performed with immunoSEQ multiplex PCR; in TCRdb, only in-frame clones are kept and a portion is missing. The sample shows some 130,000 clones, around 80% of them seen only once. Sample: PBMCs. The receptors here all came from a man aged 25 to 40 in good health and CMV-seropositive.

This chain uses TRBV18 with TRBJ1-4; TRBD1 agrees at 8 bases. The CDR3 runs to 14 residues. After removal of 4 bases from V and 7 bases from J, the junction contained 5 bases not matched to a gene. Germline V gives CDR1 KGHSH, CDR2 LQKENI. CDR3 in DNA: TGTGCCAGCTCACAGGACAGGGAAGGTGAAAAACTGTTTTTT. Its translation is CASSQDREGEKLFF. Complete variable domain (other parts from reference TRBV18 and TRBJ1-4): NAGVMQNPRHLVRRRGQEARLRCSPMKGHSHVYWYRQLPEEGLKFMVYLQKENIIDESGMPKERFSAEFPKEGPSILRIQQVVRGDSAAYFCASSQDREGEKLFFGSGTQLSVL.

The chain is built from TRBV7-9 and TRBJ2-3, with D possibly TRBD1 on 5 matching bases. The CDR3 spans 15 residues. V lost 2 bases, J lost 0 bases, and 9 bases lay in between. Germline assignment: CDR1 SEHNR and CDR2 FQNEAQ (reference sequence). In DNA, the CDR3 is TGTGCCAGCAGCTTATACAGGTTTAGCACAGATACGCAGTATTTT. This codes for CASSLYRFSTDTQYF.

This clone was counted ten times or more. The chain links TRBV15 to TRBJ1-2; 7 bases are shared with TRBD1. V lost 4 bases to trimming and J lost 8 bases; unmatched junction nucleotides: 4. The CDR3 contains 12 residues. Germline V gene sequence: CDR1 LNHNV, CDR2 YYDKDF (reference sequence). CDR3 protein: CATSTRGFGYTF. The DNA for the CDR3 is TGTGCCACCAGCACCAGGGGGTTCGGCTACACCTTC.

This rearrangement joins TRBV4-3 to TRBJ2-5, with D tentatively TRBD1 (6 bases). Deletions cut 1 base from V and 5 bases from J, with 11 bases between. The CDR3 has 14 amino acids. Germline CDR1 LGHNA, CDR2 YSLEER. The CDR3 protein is CASSQGPGVETQYF. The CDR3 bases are TGCGCCAGCAGCCAAGGTCCAGGGGTCGAGACCCAGTACTTC.

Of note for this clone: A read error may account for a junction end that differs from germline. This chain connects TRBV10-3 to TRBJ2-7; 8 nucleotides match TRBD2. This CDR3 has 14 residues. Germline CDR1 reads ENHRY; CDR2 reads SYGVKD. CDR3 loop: CAIGGTSDSSEQYF. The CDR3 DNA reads TGTGCCATCGGAGGGACTAGTGATTCCTCCGAGCAGTACTTC.

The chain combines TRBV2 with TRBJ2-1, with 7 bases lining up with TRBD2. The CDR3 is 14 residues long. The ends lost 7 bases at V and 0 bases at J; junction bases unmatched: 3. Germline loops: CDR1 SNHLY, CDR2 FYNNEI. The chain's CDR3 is CASKASGSYNEQFF. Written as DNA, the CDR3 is TGTGCCAGCAAGGCTAGCGGCTCCTACAATGAGCAGTTCTTC.

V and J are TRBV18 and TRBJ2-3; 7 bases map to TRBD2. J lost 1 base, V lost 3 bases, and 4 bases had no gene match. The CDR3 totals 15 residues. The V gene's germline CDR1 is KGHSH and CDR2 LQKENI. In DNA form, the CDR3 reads TGTGCCAGCTCACCTCTCGGACTAGGCACAGATACGCAGTATTTT. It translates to CASSPLGLGTDTQYF.

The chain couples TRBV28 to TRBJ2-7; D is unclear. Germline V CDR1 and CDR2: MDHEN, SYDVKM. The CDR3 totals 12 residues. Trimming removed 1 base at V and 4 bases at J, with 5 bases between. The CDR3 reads CASSLYAYEQYF. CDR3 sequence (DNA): TGTGCCAGCAGTTTATACGCGTACGAGCAGTACTTC. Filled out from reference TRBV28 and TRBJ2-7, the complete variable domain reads DVKVTQSSRYLVKRTGEKVFLECVQDMDHENMFWYRQDPGLGLRLIYFSYDVKMKEKGDIPEGYSVSREKKERFSLILESASTNQTSMYLCASSLYAYEQYFGPGTRLTVT.

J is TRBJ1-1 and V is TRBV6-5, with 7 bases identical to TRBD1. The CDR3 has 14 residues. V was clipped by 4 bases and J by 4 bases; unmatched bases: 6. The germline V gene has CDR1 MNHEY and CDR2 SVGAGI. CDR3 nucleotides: TGTGCCAGCAGTTTACAGGGGTTGGGCACTGAAGCTTTCTTT. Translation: CASSLQGLGTEAFF.

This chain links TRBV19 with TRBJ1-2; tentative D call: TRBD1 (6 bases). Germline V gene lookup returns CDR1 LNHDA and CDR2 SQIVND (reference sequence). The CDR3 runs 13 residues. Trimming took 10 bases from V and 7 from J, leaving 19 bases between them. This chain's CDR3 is CATKSGGTGGYTF. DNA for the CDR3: TGTGCCACCAAGTCGGGGGGCACGGGTGGCTACACCTTC.

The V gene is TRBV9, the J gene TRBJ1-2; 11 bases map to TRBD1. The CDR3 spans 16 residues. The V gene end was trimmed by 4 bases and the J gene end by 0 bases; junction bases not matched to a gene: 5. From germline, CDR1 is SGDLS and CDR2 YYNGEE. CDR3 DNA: TGTGCCAGCAGCCCCCGGACAGGGGGCCCTAACTATGGCTACACCTTC. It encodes CASSPRTGGPNYGYTF.

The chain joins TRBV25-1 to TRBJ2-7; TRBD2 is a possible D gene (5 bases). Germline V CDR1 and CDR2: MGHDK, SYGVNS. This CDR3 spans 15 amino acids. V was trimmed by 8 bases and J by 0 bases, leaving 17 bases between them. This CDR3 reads CASAREIGGSYEQYF. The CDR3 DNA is TGTGCCAGCGCCCGTGAAATTGGAGGCTCCTACGAGCAGTACTTC.

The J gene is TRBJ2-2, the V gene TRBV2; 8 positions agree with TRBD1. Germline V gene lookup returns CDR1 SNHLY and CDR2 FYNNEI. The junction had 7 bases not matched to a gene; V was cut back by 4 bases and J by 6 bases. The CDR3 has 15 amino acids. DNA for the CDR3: TGTGCCAGCAGTGGCGGACAGGGAACCCCCGGGGAGCTGTTTTTT. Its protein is CASSGGQGTPGELFF.

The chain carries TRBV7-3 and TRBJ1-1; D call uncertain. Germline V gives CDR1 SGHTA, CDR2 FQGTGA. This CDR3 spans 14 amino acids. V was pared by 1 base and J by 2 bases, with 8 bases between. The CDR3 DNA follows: TGTGCCAGCAGCTTAAGGTCAGGTAACACTGAAGCTTTCTTT. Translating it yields CASSLRSGNTEAFF.

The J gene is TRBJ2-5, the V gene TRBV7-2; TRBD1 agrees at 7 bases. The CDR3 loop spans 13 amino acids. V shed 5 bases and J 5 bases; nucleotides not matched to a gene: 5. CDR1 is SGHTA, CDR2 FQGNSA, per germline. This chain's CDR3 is CASSRGGRETQYF. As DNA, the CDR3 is TGTGCCAGCAGCCGAGGGGGCAGGGAGACCCAGTACTTC.

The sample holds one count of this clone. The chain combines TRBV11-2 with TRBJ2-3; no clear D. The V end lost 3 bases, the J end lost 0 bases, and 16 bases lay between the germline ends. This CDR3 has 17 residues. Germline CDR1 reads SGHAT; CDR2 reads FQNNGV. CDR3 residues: CASSFSGSIASTDTQYF. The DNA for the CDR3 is TGTGCCAGCAGCTTCTCCGGGTCAATTGCTAGCACAGATACGCAGTATTTT. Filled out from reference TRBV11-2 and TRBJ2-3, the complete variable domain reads EAGVAQSPRYKIIEKRQSVAFWCNPISGHATLYWYQQILGQGPKLLIQFQNNGVVDDSQLPKDRFSAERLKGVDSTLKIQPAKLEDSAVYLCASSFSGSIASTDTQYFGPGTRLTVL.

CDR3 DNA sequence: TGCGCCAGCAGTGAACGGAGCGGGAGTCTCAATGAGCAGTTCTTC. Translated, it gives CASSERSGSLNEQFF. The J gene is TRBJ2-1, the V gene TRBV10-2; TRBD2 matches at 8 bases. The germline CDR1 and CDR2 sequences are WSHSY and SAAADI. V dropped 3 bases and J dropped 6; count of bases not matched to a gene: 7. This CDR3 comprises 15 residues.

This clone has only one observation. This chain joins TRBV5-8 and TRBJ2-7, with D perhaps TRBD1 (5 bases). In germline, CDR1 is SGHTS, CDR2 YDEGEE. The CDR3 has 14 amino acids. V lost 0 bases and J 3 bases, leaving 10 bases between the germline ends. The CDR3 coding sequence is TGTGCCAGCAGCTTGGAACCAGGGATCTACGAGCAGTACTTC. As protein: CASSLEPGIYEQYF.